What follows are 25 T cell receptor beta chains derived from one specimen sequenced in a study of blood T cell repertoires in COVID-19. Generated by immunoSEQ multiplex PCR, the TCRdb table keeps only in-frame clones and is missing some. The table includes a few hundred thousand clones, 86% detected once. The sequenced material came from peripheral blood. These receptors all come from a man between 40 and 49 years old who had recovered from COVID-19.

The V and J genes are TRBV7-2 and TRBJ2-7; TRBD2 matches 15 bases. CDR3 length equals 17 residues. Unmatched junction bases numbered 12, after V lost 6 bases and J lost 6 bases. Germline CDR1 and CDR2: SGHTA and FQGNSA. The CDR3 region is CASSYGTSGRWWGEQYF. As DNA, the CDR3 is TGTGCCAGCAGTTATGGGACTAGCGGGAGGTGGTGGGGCGAGCAGTACTTC.

The chain recombines TRBV5-1 with TRBJ1-4, with D possibly matching TRBD1 (6 bases). Trimming took off 4 bases at V and 5 bases at J, with 12 bases between the two ends. The CDR3 is made up of 14 amino acids. In germline, CDR1 is SGHRS, CDR2 YFSETQ. CDR3: CASSRQTGNEKLFF. CDR3 nucleotides: TGCGCCAGCAGCCGTCAAACAGGGAATGAAAAACTGTTTTTT.

The CDR3 protein is CASSVSVASGANVLTF. As DNA, the CDR3 is TGCGCCAGCAGCGTTTCGGTCGCCTCTGGGGCCAACGTCCTGACTTTC. The chain couples TRBV5-1 to TRBJ2-6; the D is unclear. The CDR3 totals 16 residues. Deletions cut 4 bases from V and 0 bases from J, with 11 bases between. Germline values: CDR1 SGHRS, CDR2 YFSETQ.

V is TRBV27 and J is TRBJ2-1; D unresolved. Trimming took 6 bases from V and 0 from J, leaving 9 bases between them. This CDR3 region has 14 residues. CDR1 is MNHEY, CDR2 SMNVEV, per germline (reference sequence). CDR3 region: CASSISSSYNEQFF. CDR3 in DNA: TGTGCCAGCAGCATATCGAGCTCCTACAATGAGCAGTTCTTC.

This clone is a singleton in its sample. J is TRBJ2-1 and V is TRBV12-5; 8 positions match TRBD2. V lost 6 bases, J lost 8 bases, and 21 bases stayed unmatched. The CDR3 extends over 18 amino acids. Germline CDR1 LGHNT, CDR2 FRNRAP. The CDR3 sequence: CASGNPAREIAGRDEQFF. DNA of the CDR3: TGTGCTAGTGGAAACCCCGCCCGGGAAATAGCGGGGAGGGATGAGCAGTTCTTC.

The chain joins TRBV7-3 to TRBJ2-2; 13 bases map to TRBD2. The V and J ends lost 5 bases and 5 bases, in that order; junction bases with no gene match: 14. Germline CDR1 is SGHTA and CDR2 is FQGTGA. CDR3 length: 19 amino acids. CDR3 sequence (DNA): TGTGCCAGCAGCCCTTCCCTACTAGCGGGAGGGGAAGTAACCGGGGAGCTGTTTTTT. It codes for CASSPSLLAGGEVTGELFF.

This CDR3 reads CATSKREGPNTEAFF. CDR3 bases: TGTGCCACCAGCAAAAGGGAGGGACCAAACACTGAAGCTTTCTTT. The rearrangement joins TRBV15 to TRBJ1-1; tentatively, D is TRBD1 (5 bases). In germline, CDR1 is LNHNV, CDR2 YYDKDF (reference sequence). V lost 4 bases and J lost 2, with 14 bases in between. This CDR3 contains 15 residues. Based on the CDR3 plus reference TRBV15 and TRBJ1-1, the full variable domain is DAMVIQNPRYQVTQFGKPVTLSCSQTLNHNVMYWYQQKSSQAPKLLFHYYDKDFNNEADTPDNFQSRRPNTSFCFLDIRSPGLGDTAMYLCATSKREGPNTEAFFGQGTRLTVV.

This clone was picked up one time. The CDR3 protein is CASSALAGVSSEQYF. DNA for the CDR3: TGTGCCAGCAGTGCACTAGCGGGAGTTAGTAGCGAGCAGTACTTC. This chain links TRBV9 with TRBJ2-7; 11 bases align to TRBD2. The ends lost 5 bases at V and 6 bases at J; junction bases unmatched: 10. Looked up from germline, CDR1 is SGDLS and CDR2 is YYNGEE. The CDR3 consists of 15 residues.

J is TRBJ2-1 and V is TRBV10-3, with D possibly being TRBD2 (8 bases). This CDR3 comprises 14 residues. CDR1 and CDR2 (germline): ENHRY, SYGVKD. Trimming took 6 bases from V and 15 from J, leaving 24 bases between them. CDR3 DNA sequence: TGTGCCATCAGATGGCTAGCGGGTAAAGGGGGCATGTTCTTC. Translation gives CAIRWLAGKGGMFF.

The CDR3 nucleotides are TGTGCCAGTAGTGCCGGGGGGGTTACAGCTAATGAAAAACTGTTTTTT. This encodes CASSAGGVTANEKLFF. The chain joins TRBV19 to TRBJ1-4; tentatively, D is TRBD1 (5 bases). Trimming shortened V by 5 bases and J by 3 bases, and 16 bases separated the two germline ends. CDR1 and CDR2 (germline): LNHDA, SQIVND (reference sequence). The CDR3 consists of 16 residues.

The rearrangement links TRBV14 to TRBJ2-7, with unresolved D. The CDR3 is 16 residues long. Germline V gene data show CDR1 as SGHDN and CDR2 as FVKESK. Deletions cut 4 bases from V and 7 bases from J, with 23 bases between. The CDR3 here is CASSRKWAHDTSEQYF. The CDR3 DNA reads TGTGCCAGCAGCCGAAAGTGGGCCCACGACACCTCTGAGCAGTACTTC.

The chain carries TRBV5-1 and TRBJ2-3; possible D gene TRBD2, 7 bases. The V end was cut by 6 bases, the J end by 2 bases, with 16 bases between. Per the germline V gene, CDR1 is SGHRS and CDR2 is YFSETQ. The CDR3 is 15 amino acids. This CDR3 reads CASMRGGLHTDTQYF. CDR3 sequence (DNA): TGCGCCAGCATGAGGGGGGGCCTTCACACAGATACGCAGTATTTT.

The V and J genes are TRBV29-1 and TRBJ1-2; perhaps TRBD1 as D (5 bases). Germline values: CDR1 SQVTM, CDR2 ANQGSEA. The CDR3 runs to 16 residues. The V and J ends lost 2 bases and 0 bases respectively, with 16 bases between them. The CDR3 DNA reads TGCAGCGTTGAAACCCCCCGCAGGGCGCCTAACTATGGCTACACCTTC. Its protein product is CSVETPRRAPNYGYTF.

The chain couples TRBV7-8 to TRBJ1-2; 9 positions agree with TRBD1. Germline CDR1 and CDR2: SGHVS and FQNEAQ. V gave up 1 base and J gave up 0 bases; unmatched junction bases: 6. This CDR3 region has 17 residues. The CDR3 protein is CASSLGTGVNANYGYTF. The CDR3 DNA reads TGTGCCAGCAGCTTAGGGACAGGGGTTAACGCTAACTATGGCTACACCTTC.

In its sample, this clone was seen a few times. The chain joins TRBV12-3 or TRBV12-4 to TRBJ2-5; D is undetermined. V was trimmed by 7 bases and J by 3 bases, leaving 12 bases between them. This CDR3 region has 13 residues. This chain's CDR3 is CASTNRGKETQYF. The CDR3 DNA follows: TGTGCCAGCACCAATCGCGGAAAAGAGACCCAGTACTTC.

V and J are TRBV4-1 and TRBJ2-5; TRBD2 matches 10 bases. CDR1 is MGHRA and CDR2 is YSYEKL in the germline V gene. V shed 4 bases, J shed 6 bases, and the junction held 5 bases outside the gene matches. The CDR3 has 14 residues. The CDR3: CASSPSSGRKTQYF. The CDR3 DNA is TGCGCCAGCAGCCCGAGTAGCGGGAGGAAGACCCAGTACTTC.

J is TRBJ2-3 and V is TRBV9; TRBD2 might be the D (6 bases). The germline gives CDR1 SGDLS, CDR2 YYNGEE. The CDR3 is 14 residues long. V dropped 4 bases and J dropped 2 bases, with 11 bases sitting between them. This CDR3 reads CASSWEDLTDTQYF. Here the CDR3 DNA reads TGTGCCAGCAGCTGGGAGGACCTCACAGATACGCAGTATTTT.

The chain combines TRBV9 with TRBJ2-1, with D possibly TRBD2 on 6 matching bases. The CDR3 has 16 residues. Trimming stripped 5 bases from V and 0 bases from J, with 15 bases between. Germline assignment: CDR1 SGDLS and CDR2 YYNGEE. In DNA, the CDR3 is TGTGCCAGCAGTGCGCGGGGACTCAGCTCCTACAATGAGCAGTTCTTC. The encoded protein is CASSARGLSSYNEQFF.

The chain links TRBV9 to TRBJ1-5; 8 nucleotides agree with TRBD1. The germline gives CDR1 SGDLS, CDR2 YYNGEE. The J segment lost 4 bases and the V segment lost 0 bases, leaving 3 bases of the junction unmatched. The CDR3 sequence is 15 residues long. The CDR3, as DNA: TGTGCCAGCAGCGTAGGACAGGGGTTGAATCAGCCCCAGCATTTT. It codes for CASSVGQGLNQPQHF.

This chain uses TRBV29-1 with TRBJ2-2, with 7 bases that match TRBD2. The germline V gene encodes CDR1 SQVTM and CDR2 ANQGSEA. V lost 8 bases to trimming and J lost 8 bases; unmatched junction nucleotides: 11. The CDR3 is made up of 13 amino acids. In DNA, the CDR3 is TGCAGCCCGCCGCCACTAGCGCTTGGGGAGCTGTTTTTT. This sequence encodes CSPPPLALGELFF.

CDR3: CASSLGEGSPLRVTQYF. The DNA of the CDR3 is TGTGCCAGCAGTCTTGGGGAGGGCAGCCCCCTTAGGGTGACCCAGTACTTC. The V gene is TRBV6-6, the J gene TRBJ2-5; TRBD2 matches 7 bases. The CDR3 has 17 amino acids. Germline values: CDR1 MNHNY, CDR2 SVGAGI (reference sequence). Germline trimming cut 5 bases from V and 7 bases from J; bases unmatched to any gene: 19.

This clone was picked up a small number of times. The rearrangement links TRBV5-6 to TRBJ1-2; D is ambiguous. Looked up from germline, CDR1 is SGHDT and CDR2 is YYEEEE. V gave up 1 base and J gave up 4 bases, with 17 bases separating them. CDR3 length: 16 amino acids. CDR3 nucleotide sequence: TGTGCCAGCAGCTTGTGGCAGAGGGTGGTAGCCTATGGCTACACCTTC. The encoded protein is CASSLWQRVVAYGYTF. Using reference TRBV5-6 and TRBJ1-2 for the parts outside the CDR3, the full variable domain is DAGVTQSPTHLIKTRGQQVTLRCSPKSGHDTVSWYQQALGQGPQFIFQYYEEEERQRGNFPDRFSGHQFPNYSSELNVNALLLGDSALYLCASSLWQRVVAYGYTFGSGTRLTVV.

This chain connects TRBV18 to TRBJ2-1, with TRBD1 identical over 7 bases. Losses at the gene ends were 3 bases for V and 5 bases for J; bases not matched to a gene: 7. Germline loops: CDR1 KGHSH, CDR2 LQKENI. There are 15 residues in the CDR3. The CDR3 coding sequence is TGTGCCAGCTCACCGCGGACAGGTAGACACAATGAGCAGTTCTTC. It codes for CASSPRTGRHNEQFF.

This clone was picked up a small number of times. This chain joins TRBV29-1 and TRBJ1-1, with D unclear. The V end lost 7 bases, the J end lost 4 bases, and 16 bases lay between the germline ends. In germline, CDR1 is SQVTM, CDR2 ANQGSEA. The length of the CDR3 is 13 residues. The CDR3 DNA follows: TGCAGCGCCCACGCCCACTCGGGCACTGAAGCTTTCTTT. Amino acid sequence: CSAHAHSGTEAFF.

This clone was seen a few times. The rearrangement links TRBV6-5 to TRBJ1-6; D is perhaps TRBD1 (6 bases). The CDR3 spans 13 residues. Trimming took 6 bases from V and 5 from J, leaving 8 bases between them. Germline-derived CDR1 and CDR2 are MNHEY and SVGAGI. The CDR3 DNA reads TGTGCCAGCAGCTGGACAGATAATTCACCCCTCCACTTT. The encoded protein is CASSWTDNSPLHF.